This is a list of T cell receptor beta chains from one sample in a study of T cells in Graves' hyperthyroidism and ophthalmopathy. From the multiplex PCR reads, TCRdb called clonotypes with MiXCR, one entry per CDR3 protein. The table lists over 450,000 distinct CDR3 sequences, 13% to 15% of them singletons, with under 20% in the top ten. The material sequenced was blood. All receptors derive from a woman between 18 and 29 years old with Graves' hyperthyroidism. CDR3s include the opening cysteine and the closing phenylalanine or tryptophan. D genes are given only for firm matches. For some rows the clone size is stated as once, few or many, or as a class when expanded; others skip it.

j_call clone_size cdr3_length v_call d_call cdr3_nt cdr3_aa
TRBJ2-1 - 13 TRBV12-3/TRBV12-4 - TGTGCCAGCAGTGGCGACATTTACAATGAGCAGTTCTTC CASSGDIYNEQFF
TRBJ2-2 many 15 TRBV7-3 - TGTGCCAGCAGCCCACGGGCAGGGTCAAACGGGGAGCTGTTTTTT CASSPRAGSNGELFF
TRBJ2-5 few 15 TRBV5-6 - TGTGCCAGCACCACCCCTTTAGCGTTTTGGGAGACCCAGTACTTC CASTTPLAFWETQYF
TRBJ2-1 many 16 TRBV3-1 TRBD2 TGTGCCAGCAGCCAATTATGGCGGGAGACCTACAATGAGCAGTTCTTC CASSQLWRETYNEQFF
TRBJ1-2 many 13 TRBV30 TRBD1 TGTGCCTGGCTGGACAGGGGCGACTATGGCTACACCTTC CAWLDRGDYGYTF
TRBJ1-2 many 13 TRBV19 - TGTGCCAGTAGTATCCCAGGGAGTGGTGGCTACACCTTC CASSIPGSGGYTF
TRBJ1-5 few 14 TRBV10-3 - TGTGCCGTCAGTGAGGAGTATAGCAATCAGCCCCAGCATTTT CAVSEEYSNQPQHF
TRBJ2-1 many 13 TRBV4-1 - TGCGCCAGCAGCCAAGCCAGGGGCAATGAGCAGTTCTTC CASSQARGNEQFF
TRBJ2-1 - 16 TRBV12-3/TRBV12-4 TRBD2 TGTGCCAGCAGTTTTGGGACTAGCGGGAGATATAATGAGCAGTTCTTC CASSFGTSGRYNEQFF
TRBJ2-5 - 15 TRBV3-1 TRBD1 TGTGCCAGCAGCCAAGATCGAGGGGGCGAAGAGACCCAGTACTTC CASSQDRGGEETQYF
TRBJ1-1 - 14 TRBV2 TRBD1 TGTGCCAGCAGTTCCGGGACAGGGTTCGTAGAAGCTTTCTTT CASSSGTGFVEAFF
TRBJ1-1 - 15 TRBV19 TRBD1 TGTGCCAGTAGTATCTCCCAGGGGGCGAACACTGAAGCTTTCTTT CASSISQGANTEAFF
TRBJ1-1 many 13 TRBV20-1 - TGCAGTGCCACCGGGCGGGGGAGAACTGAAGCTTTCTTT CSATGRGRTEAFF
TRBJ2-3 few 19 TRBV24-1 TRBD2 TGTGCCACCAGTGATTCTACCGGGACTAGCGGAGATAGCACAGATACGCAGTATTTT CATSDSTGTSGDSTDTQYF
TRBJ2-3 - 15 TRBV12-3/TRBV12-4 TRBD2 TGTGCCAGCAGTTTCTCTAGCGGGAGCACAGATACGCAGTATTTT CASSFSSGSTDTQYF
TRBJ2-2 few 13 TRBV5-8 - TGTGCCACCTATGGGGCCCTCACCGGGGAGCTGTTTTTT CATYGALTGELFF
TRBJ2-1 many 14 TRBV29-1 TRBD2 TGCAGCGTTGGGGCTAGCGGTTCCTACAATGAGCAGTTCTTC CSVGASGSYNEQFF
TRBJ2-5 few 17 TRBV12-3/TRBV12-4 TRBD2 TGTGCCAGCAGTTTTAGGCCGGGACTAGCGGGAGGAGAGACCCAGTACTTC CASSFRPGLAGGETQYF
TRBJ2-1 - 15 TRBV11-2 TRBD2 TGTGCCAGCAGCCGGACTAGCGGAAACTACAATAAGCAGTTCTTC CASSRTSGNYNKQFF
TRBJ2-4 many 18 TRBV5-1 - TGCGCCAGCAGCTTTGCCCTATACAGGGAGTCAGCCAAAAACATTCAGTACTTC CASSFALYRESAKNIQYF
TRBJ1-1 many 17 TRBV7-6 TRBD1 TGTGCCAGCAGCTTAGAGGCAGGGGGCACCTTTGACACTGAAGCTTTCTTT CASSLEAGGTFDTEAFF
TRBJ1-3 few 12 TRBV30 - TGTGCCTGGACAGCCTCTGGAAACACCATATATTTT CAWTASGNTIYF
TRBJ2-2 - 15 TRBV7-9 - TGTGCCAGCAGCTTTTTCTGGGGATTCGCCGGGGAGCTGTTTTTT CASSFFWGFAGELFF
TRBJ2-5 many 16 TRBV11-2 TRBD2 TGTGCCAGCAGCTTAGACAGCGGGATACTACAAGAGACCCAGTACTTC CASSLDSGILQETQYF
TRBJ1-1 few 15 TRBV7-8 - TGTGCCAGCAGCTTAGAAGGGGTTCGGGACACTGAAGCTTTCTTT CASSLEGVRDTEAFF
TRBJ2-7 many 15 TRBV4-1 - TGCGCCAGCAGCCGAGACCAACGGGACGGGTACGAGCAGTACTTC CASSRDQRDGYEQYF
TRBJ2-1 many 13 TRBV30 - TGTGCCTGGAGTAGAAGCTCCTACAATGAGCAGTTCTTC CAWSRSSYNEQFF
TRBJ2-7 many 17 TRBV5-1 TRBD2 TGCGCCAGCAGCTTGGGTCTAGTAGCGGGAGCCTCCTACGAGCAGTACTTC CASSLGLVAGASYEQYF
TRBJ2-1 few 14 TRBV20-1 - TGCAGTGCTAGAGGCAAGAGCTCCTACAATGAGCAGTTCTTC CSARGKSSYNEQFF
TRBJ1-2 few 14 TRBV14 - TGTGCCAGCAGCCCGCTCGGGGCCTTCTATGGCTACACCTTC CASSPLGAFYGYTF
TRBJ1-2 many 13 TRBV29-1 TRBD1 TGCAGCGTCACCGGGACAGGGAGCTATGGCTACACCTTC CSVTGTGSYGYTF
TRBJ1-2 many 14 TRBV24-1 - TGTGCCACCAGTGATCCACAGGGAAACTATGGCTACACCTTC CATSDPQGNYGYTF
TRBJ1-1 few 13 TRBV4-1 - TGCGCCAGCAGCCGAGTTCCGAACACTGAAGCTTTCTTT CASSRVPNTEAFF
TRBJ1-2 many 14 TRBV19 - TGTGCCAGTAGTCCGCATGAAGGGGGGCAAGGCTACACCTTC CASSPHEGGQGYTF
TRBJ2-1 many 14 TRBV5-4 - TGTGCCAGCTCCCGGCAGGGGAACTACAATGAGCAGTTCTTC CASSRQGNYNEQFF
TRBJ2-3 - 15 TRBV3-1 - TGTGCCAGCAGCCAAGCTGGTCCGGGATCGGATACGCAGTATTTT CASSQAGPGSDTQYF
TRBJ1-1 many 13 TRBV27 - TGTGCCAGCAGTTTATCCGGGTCGGGTGAAGCTTTCTTT CASSLSGSGEAFF
TRBJ2-1 - 16 TRBV5-4 TRBD2 TGTGCCAGCAGCCTTGGTGGGGGAGGGCCAATGTATGAGCAGTTCTTC CASSLGGGGPMYEQFF
TRBJ2-3 many 17 TRBV11-2 TRBD2 TGTGCCAGCAGCTTAGCGGGAGGTTCCGGGACCACAGATACGCAGTATTTT CASSLAGGSGTTDTQYF
TRBJ1-3 few 16 TRBV7-2 TRBD1 TGTGCCAGCAGCTTAGGTGGGACAGCCTCTGGAAACACCATATATTTT CASSLGGTASGNTIYF
TRBJ2-3 - 15 TRBV5-1 TRBD1 TGCGGCAGCAGCCCAGGACAGGGGAGCACAGATACGCAGTATTTT CGSSPGQGSTDTQYF
TRBJ1-5 many 17 TRBV4-1 - TGCGCCAGCAGCCATCCCGGGGGGCAAGTAGATGATCAGCCCCAGCATTTT CASSHPGGQVDDQPQHF
TRBJ2-3 many 15 TRBV11-2 - TGTGCCAGCAGCTTAGTCCTAGCGCGAATAGATACGCAGTATTTT CASSLVLARIDTQYF
TRBJ2-3 many 20 TRBV12-5 TRBD1 TGTGCTAGTGGTTCCCGGGACAGATCAGCGGTTGGTGCGGGCACAGATACGCAGTATTTT CASGSRDRSAVGAGTDTQYF
TRBJ1-2 many 12 TRBV29-1 - TGCAGCACGTATACAGGGAATTATGGCTACACCTTC CSTYTGNYGYTF
TRBJ1-2 many 13 TRBV30 - TGTGCCTGGAGTCAGCCAGGGGAAAATGGCTACACCTTC CAWSQPGENGYTF
TRBJ2-3 - 16 TRBV3-1 - TGTGCCAGCAGCTCAATGTTCGAGGGGAGCACAGATACGCAGTATTTT CASSSMFEGSTDTQYF